Within the sample, the clone carrying this TCR beta chain is medium-sized (0.01 to 0.1%). The antigen is unknown. The data were taken from a study of pediatric ulcerative colitis. TCRdb's copy holds only in-frame clones and misses some; the assay was immunoSEQ multiplex PCR. Among about 36,000 clones listed, roughly 73% were seen once. During colonoscopy, one to two rectal pinch biopsies were collected. Before the diagnostic colonoscopy, ulcerative colitis patients were free of immunosuppressive medication. The germline V gene encodes CDR1 SEHNR and CDR2 FQNEAQ (reference sequence). V shed 6 bases and J 4 bases; nucleotides not matched to a gene: 9. This CDR3 comprises 15 residues. Study-level results: Two rectal CDR3 clonotypes occurred in all ulcerative colitis patients. Rectal repertoires separated controls, mild-moderate and acute severe colitis.

The V call is TRBV7-9, the J call TRBJ1-2, with 9 bases aligning to TRBD1. The specimen was gut tissue. The origin of this receptor is a boy aged 10-17 years with moderate ulcerative colitis. This CDR3 reads CASRDGGQGFYGYTF. CDR3 nucleotide sequence: TGTGCCAGCAGGGACGGAGGACAGGGGTTCTATGGCTACACCTTC.